A selection of T cell receptor beta chains follows, all from one sample in a study of T-cell memory formation after mild COVID-19. TCRdb itself ran the 5' RACE reads through MiXCR, one entry per CDR3 protein. The sample includes under 200,000 distinct CDR3 sequences, roughly 30% seen only once; the top ten take approximately 12%. Input material: PBMCs or a T cell subset sorted from them (not recorded which). The receptors derive from an adult woman who had mild COVID-19 (a few samples of this study predate the infection). Cell type and time point are not known. The CDR3 runs from the conserved cysteine through the conserved F or W. D genes are given only for firm matches. Some rows have no size entry. The others give once, few or many, or a class for an expanded clone.

J	D	size	V	DNA	CDR3
TRBJ2-3	.	.	TRBV12-3/TRBV12-4	TGTGCCAGCAGCGGGGATACGCAGTATTTT	CASSGDTQYF
TRBJ1-2	.	few	TRBV7-9	TGTGCCAGCAGCCATCCGGCAGGGTGGTCTAATGGCTACACCTTC	CASSHPAGWSNGYTF
TRBJ2-7	.	few	TRBV4-3	TGCGCCAGCAGCCAAGATTACCAGGGGCTACTACGCTACGAGCAGTACTTC	CASSQDYQGLLRYEQYF
TRBJ1-1	.	.	TRBV7-3	TGTGCCAGCAGCTTATGGCCGGCGTCCACTGAAGCTTTCTTT	CASSLWPASTEAFF
TRBJ1-1	TRBD1	.	TRBV20-1	TGCAGTGCGAAGGGACAGGGGAGATTGTACACTGAAGCTTTCTTT	CSAKGQGRLYTEAFF
TRBJ1-1	.	.	TRBV7-3	TGTGCCAGCAGCTTAACGCATATGAACACTGAAGCTTTCTTT	CASSLTHMNTEAFF
TRBJ2-7	TRBD1	.	TRBV4-1	TGCGCCAGCAGCCACGATCCGGGACAGGGGTTCGACGAGCAGTACTTC	CASSHDPGQGFDEQYF
TRBJ2-1	TRBD1	few	TRBV7-9	TGTGCCAGCAGCCTCCGGACAGGGTACCATGAGCAGTTCTTC	CASSLRTGYHEQFF
TRBJ2-3	TRBD2	.	TRBV7-2	TGTGCCAGCACCCAACTAGCGGGAGTAGATACGCAGTATTTT	CASTQLAGVDTQYF
TRBJ2-6	.	.	TRBV6-1	TGTGCCAGCGGTACCGTCCCCTCTGGGGCCAACGTCCTGACTTTC	CASGTVPSGANVLTF
TRBJ2-7	.	many	TRBV4-3	TGCGCCAGCAGCGTATGGGGCGGGGCCGGCTCCTACGAGCAGTACTTC	CASSVWGGAGSYEQYF
TRBJ2-3	.	.	TRBV4-1	TGCGCCAGCAGCCAAGACGGGTCGAGTAGGCGGATCACAGATACGCAGTATTTT	CASSQDGSSRRITDTQYF
TRBJ1-5	.	.	TRBV5-5	TGTGCCAGCAGCCCTGGAGGGCTCAATCAGCCCCAGCATTTT	CASSPGGLNQPQHF
TRBJ2-5	TRBD2	.	TRBV28	TGTGCCAGCAGTCCTGGGACTAGCGGGATGGGACAAGAGACCCAGTACTTC	CASSPGTSGMGQETQYF
TRBJ1-5	TRBD1	.	TRBV25-1	TGTGCCAGCAGTGAGGGGGACAGGGGGAATCAGCCCCAGCATTTT	CASSEGDRGNQPQHF
TRBJ1-5	TRBD1	.	TRBV12-3/TRBV12-4	TGTGCCAGCAGCCCCGGACAGGTCTGGAAGCCCCAGCATTTT	CASSPGQVWKPQHF
TRBJ1-6	TRBD1	.	TRBV11-2	TGTGCCAGCAGCTTCCTAGGGGGCAGAGATTCACCCCTCCACTTT	CASSFLGGRDSPLHF
TRBJ2-1	.	few	TRBV7-8	TGTGCCAGCAGCACACGAGATACCACGTCCCGTCGGTTCTTC	CASSTRDTTSRRFF
TRBJ2-3	.	.	TRBV4-1	TGCGCCAGCAGCCCTGCGAGGGGGGATAGCACAGATACGCAGTATTTT	CASSPARGDSTDTQYF
TRBJ2-1	.	.	TRBV20-1	TGCAGTGTAACGCAAGCGGTCTGGGCCTACAATGAGCAGTTCTTC	CSVTQAVWAYNEQFF
TRBJ2-5	TRBD2	.	TRBV29-1	TGCAGTACTGATAGCGGGAGGCGTCAAGAGACCCAGTACTTC	CSTDSGRRQETQYF
TRBJ2-5	.	.	TRBV24-1	TGTGCCACCAGATCAACAGGGATGGAGACCCAGTACTTC	CATRSTGMETQYF
TRBJ1-1	.	.	TRBV12-3/TRBV12-4	TGTGCCAGCACCAGAGAAGCGGGGGCGCGTTACCTAGAGCCTGAAGCTTTCTTT	CASTREAGARYLEPEAFF
TRBJ2-4	.	.	TRBV7-8	TGTGCCAGCAGCCCCGACCGCCTAGCCAAAAACATTCAGTACTTC	CASSPDRLAKNIQYF
TRBJ1-5	.	.	TRBV14	TGTGCCAGCAGCCAAAATCCAAATCAGCCCCAGCATTTT	CASSQNPNQPQHF
TRBJ2-1	.	few	TRBV7-3	TGTGCCAGCAGTTATGTACGGGGTGAGCAGTTCTTC	CASSYVRGEQFF
TRBJ2-7	.	many	TRBV7-9	TGTGCCAGCAGCTTTGACTACGAGCAGTACTTC	CASSFDYEQYF
TRBJ1-2	TRBD1	few	TRBV12-3/TRBV12-4	TGTGCCAGCAGCCCTATACAGGGGGATGGCTACACCTTC	CASSPIQGDGYTF
TRBJ2-2	TRBD2	.	TRBV24-1	TGTGCCACCAGTGATTCGGGACTAGCTATCACCGGGGAGCTGTTTTTT	CATSDSGLAITGELFF
TRBJ1-2	.	.	TRBV14	TGTGCCAGCAGCCAAGGGGATTCGGGGGCGAAGAAGCCCTATGGCTACACCTTC	CASSQGDSGAKKPYGYTF
TRBJ2-1	TRBD2	few	TRBV11-3	TGTGCCAGCAGCTTAGGTTCCGGGGGGTTATACAATGAGCAGTTCTTC	CASSLGSGGLYNEQFF
TRBJ2-1	.	.	TRBV7-6	TGTGCCAGCAGCGAGGGATACAATGAGCAGTTCTTC	CASSEGYNEQFF
TRBJ1-1	.	.	TRBV7-3	TGTGCCAGCAGCTTGGGTTCGGCAGGGGACACTGAAGCTTTCTTT	CASSLGSAGDTEAFF
TRBJ2-5	.	.	TRBV15	TGTGCCACCAGCTCTGGACTGCCCCAAGAGACCCAGTACTTC	CATSSGLPQETQYF
TRBJ2-2	.	few	TRBV14	TGTGCCAGCAGCCGATACCAAAACGGGGAGCTGTTTTTT	CASSRYQNGELFF